The clone carrying this T cell receptor (beta chain) was seen only a few times. Relative to the germline gene, one junction end is altered; a read error may explain this. The germline V gene has CDR1 SGHTS and CDR2 YDEGEE. CDR3 size: 15 residues. The data belong to a study of molecular identifiers for immune sequencing clone quantification. Bulk TCR libraries were made with methods that had been previously described and with listed TCR primers. Via MiXCR, TCRdb re-called the PCR reads, giving one row per CDR3 protein. The repertoire holds tens of thousands of distinct CDR3 sequences, with more than 20% as singletons.

This chain uses TRBV5-8 with TRBJ1-5; no definite D call. Sequences were obtained from naive CD8+ T cells from blood, with Jurkat cell RNA spiked in. Subset: FACS-sorted CD8+CD4-CCR7+CD45RA+ naive T cells. This clonotype was sampled from a human donor in good health. Some libraries in this study had Jurkat cell RNA spiked in. CDR3 coding DNA: TGTGCCAGCACCCAGCAGACCTATAGCGATCAGCCCCAGCATTTT. It codes for CASTQQTYSDQPQHF.